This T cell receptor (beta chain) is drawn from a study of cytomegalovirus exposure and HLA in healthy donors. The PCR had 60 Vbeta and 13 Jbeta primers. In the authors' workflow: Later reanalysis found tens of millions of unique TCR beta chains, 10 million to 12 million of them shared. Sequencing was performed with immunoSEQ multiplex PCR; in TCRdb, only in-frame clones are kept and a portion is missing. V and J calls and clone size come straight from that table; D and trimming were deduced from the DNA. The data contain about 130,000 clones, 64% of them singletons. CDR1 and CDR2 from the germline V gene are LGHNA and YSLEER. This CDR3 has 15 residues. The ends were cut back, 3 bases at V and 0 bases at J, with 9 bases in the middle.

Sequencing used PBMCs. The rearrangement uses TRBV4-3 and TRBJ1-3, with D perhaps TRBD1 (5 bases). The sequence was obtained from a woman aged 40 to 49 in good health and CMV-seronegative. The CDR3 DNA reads TGCGCCAGCAGCCAGGACACTTACTCTGGAAACACCATATATTTT. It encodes CASSQDTYSGNTIYF.